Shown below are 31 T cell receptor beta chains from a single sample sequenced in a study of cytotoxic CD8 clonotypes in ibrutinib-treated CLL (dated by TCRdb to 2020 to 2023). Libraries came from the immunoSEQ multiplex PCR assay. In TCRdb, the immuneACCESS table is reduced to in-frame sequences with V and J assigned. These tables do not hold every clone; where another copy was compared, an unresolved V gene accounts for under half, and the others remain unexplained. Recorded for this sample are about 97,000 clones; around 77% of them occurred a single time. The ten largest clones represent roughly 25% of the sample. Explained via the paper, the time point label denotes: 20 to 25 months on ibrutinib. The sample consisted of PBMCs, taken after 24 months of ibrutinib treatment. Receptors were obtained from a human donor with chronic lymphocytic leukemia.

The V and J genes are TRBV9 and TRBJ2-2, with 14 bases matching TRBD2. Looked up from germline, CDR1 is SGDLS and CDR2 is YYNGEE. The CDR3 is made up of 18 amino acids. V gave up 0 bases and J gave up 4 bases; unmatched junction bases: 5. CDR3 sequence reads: CASSVGGTSGRVTGELFF. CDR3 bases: TGTGCCAGCAGCGTAGGCGGGACTAGCGGGAGAGTCACCGGGGAGCTGTTTTTT.

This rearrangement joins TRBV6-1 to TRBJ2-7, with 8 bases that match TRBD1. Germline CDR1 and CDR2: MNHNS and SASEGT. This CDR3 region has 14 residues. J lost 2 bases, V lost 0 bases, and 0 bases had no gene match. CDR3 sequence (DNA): TGTGCCAGCAGTGAAGCGACAGGGGCCTACGAGCAGTACTTC. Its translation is CASSEATGAYEQYF.

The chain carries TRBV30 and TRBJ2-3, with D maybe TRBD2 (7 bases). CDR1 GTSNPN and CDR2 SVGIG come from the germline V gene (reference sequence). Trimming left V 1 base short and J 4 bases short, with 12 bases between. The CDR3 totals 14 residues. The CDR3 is CAWSEGGGADTQYF. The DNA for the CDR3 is TGTGCCTGGAGTGAAGGGGGAGGGGCAGATACGCAGTATTTT.

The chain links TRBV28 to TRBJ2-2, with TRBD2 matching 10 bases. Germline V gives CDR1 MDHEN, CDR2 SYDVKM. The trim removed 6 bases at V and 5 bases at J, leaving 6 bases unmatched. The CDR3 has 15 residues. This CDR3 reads CASRLAGPGTGELFF. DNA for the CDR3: TGTGCCAGCAGACTAGCGGGGCCCGGAACCGGGGAGCTGTTTTTT.

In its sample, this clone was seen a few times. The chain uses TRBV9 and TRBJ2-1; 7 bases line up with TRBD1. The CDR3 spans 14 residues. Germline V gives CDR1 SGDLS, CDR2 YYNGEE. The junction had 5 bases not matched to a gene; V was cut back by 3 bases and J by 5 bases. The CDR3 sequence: CASSGPGQNNEQFF. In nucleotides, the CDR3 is TGTGCCAGCAGCGGACCGGGACAGAACAATGAGCAGTTCTTC.

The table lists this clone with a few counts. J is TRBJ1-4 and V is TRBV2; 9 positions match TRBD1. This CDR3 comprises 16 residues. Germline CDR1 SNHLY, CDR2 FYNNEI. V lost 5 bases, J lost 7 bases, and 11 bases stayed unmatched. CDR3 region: CASSLGQGFWGEKLFF. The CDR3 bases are TGTGCCAGCAGTTTGGGACAGGGCTTTTGGGGTGAAAAACTGTTTTTT.

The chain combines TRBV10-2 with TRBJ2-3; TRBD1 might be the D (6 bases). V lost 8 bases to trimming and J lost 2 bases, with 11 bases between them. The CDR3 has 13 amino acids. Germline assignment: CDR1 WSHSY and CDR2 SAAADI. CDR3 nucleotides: TGCGCCAGCGGTACAGGGTCCACAGATACGCAGTATTTT. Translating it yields CASGTGSTDTQYF.

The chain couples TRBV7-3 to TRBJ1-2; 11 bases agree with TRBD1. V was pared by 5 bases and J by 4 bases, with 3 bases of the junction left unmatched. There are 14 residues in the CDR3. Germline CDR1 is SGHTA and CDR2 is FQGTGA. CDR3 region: CASSPGQGAYGYTF. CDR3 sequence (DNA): TGTGCCAGCAGCCCCGGACAGGGGGCCTATGGCTACACCTTC. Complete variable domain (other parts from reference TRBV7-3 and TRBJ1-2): GAGVSQTPSNKVTEKGKYVELRCDPISGHTALYWYRQSLGQGPEFLIYFQGTGAADDSGLPNDRFFAVRPEGSVSTLKIQRTERGDSAVYLCASSPGQGAYGYTFGSGTRLTVV.

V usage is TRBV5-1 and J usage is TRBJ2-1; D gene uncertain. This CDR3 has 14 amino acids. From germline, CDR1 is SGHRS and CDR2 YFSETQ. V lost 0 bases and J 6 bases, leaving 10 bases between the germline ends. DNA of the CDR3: TGCGCCAGCAGCTTGGTGAACTCAGGCAATGAGCAGTTCTTC. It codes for CASSLVNSGNEQFF. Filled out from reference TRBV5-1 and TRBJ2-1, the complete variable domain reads KAGVTQTPRYLIKTRGQQVTLSCSPISGHRSVSWYQQTPGQGLQFLFEYFSETQRNKGNFPGRFSGRQFSNSRSEMNVSTLELGDSALYLCASSLVNSGNEQFFGPGTRLTVL.

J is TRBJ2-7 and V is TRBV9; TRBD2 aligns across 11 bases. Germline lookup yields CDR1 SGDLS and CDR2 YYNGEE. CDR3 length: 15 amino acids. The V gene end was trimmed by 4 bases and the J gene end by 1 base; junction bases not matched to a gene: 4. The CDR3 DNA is TGTGCCAGCAGCTCCGGGACTAGCGGTTCCTACGAGCAGTACTTC. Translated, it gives CASSSGTSGSYEQYF.

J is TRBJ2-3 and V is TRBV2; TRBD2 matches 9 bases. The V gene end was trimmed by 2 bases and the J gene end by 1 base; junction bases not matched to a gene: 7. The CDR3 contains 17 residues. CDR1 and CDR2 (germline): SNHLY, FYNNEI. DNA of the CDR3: TGTGCCAGCAGTGAACCTCGTTGGACTAGCGGCACAGATACGCAGTATTTT. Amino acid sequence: CASSEPRWTSGTDTQYF.

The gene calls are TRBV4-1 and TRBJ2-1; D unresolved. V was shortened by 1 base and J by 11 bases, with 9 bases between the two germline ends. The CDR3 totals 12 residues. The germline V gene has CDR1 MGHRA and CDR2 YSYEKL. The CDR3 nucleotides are TGCGCCAGCAGCCAAGTAGTGGAGAAGCAGTTCTTC. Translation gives CASSQVVEKQFF.

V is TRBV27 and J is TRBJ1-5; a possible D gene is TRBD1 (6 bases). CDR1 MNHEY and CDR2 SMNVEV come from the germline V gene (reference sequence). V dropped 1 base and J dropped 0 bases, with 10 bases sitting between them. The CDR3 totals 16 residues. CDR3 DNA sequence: TGTGCCAGCAGTTTATATGCCAGGGGTAGCAATCAGCCCCAGCATTTT. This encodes CASSLYARGSNQPQHF.

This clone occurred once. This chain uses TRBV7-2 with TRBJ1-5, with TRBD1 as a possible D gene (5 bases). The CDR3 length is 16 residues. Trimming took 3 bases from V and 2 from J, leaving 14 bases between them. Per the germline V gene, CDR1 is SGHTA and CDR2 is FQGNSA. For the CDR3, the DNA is TGTGCCAGCAGCTTCTACAAGGGACCCGGCAATCAGCCCCAGCATTTT. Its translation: CASSFYKGPGNQPQHF.

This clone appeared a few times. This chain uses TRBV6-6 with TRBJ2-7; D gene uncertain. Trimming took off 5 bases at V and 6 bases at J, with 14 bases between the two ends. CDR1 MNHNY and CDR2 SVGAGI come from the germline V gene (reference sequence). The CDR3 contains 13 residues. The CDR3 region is CASSLPQQLEQYF. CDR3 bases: TGTGCCAGCAGTCTCCCCCAGCAGCTCGAGCAGTACTTC.

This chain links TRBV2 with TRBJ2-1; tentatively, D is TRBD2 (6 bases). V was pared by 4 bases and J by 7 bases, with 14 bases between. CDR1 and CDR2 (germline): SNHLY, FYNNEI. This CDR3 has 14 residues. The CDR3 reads CASSGARGRNEQFF. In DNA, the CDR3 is TGTGCCAGCAGTGGGGCCAGAGGGAGGAATGAGCAGTTCTTC.

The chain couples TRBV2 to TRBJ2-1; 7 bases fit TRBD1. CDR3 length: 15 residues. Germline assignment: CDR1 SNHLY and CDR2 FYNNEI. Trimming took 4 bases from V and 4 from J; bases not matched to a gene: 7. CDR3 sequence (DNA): TGTGCCAGCAGTGCTACCGGGACAGCTTACAATGAGCAGTTCTTC. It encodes CASSATGTAYNEQFF.

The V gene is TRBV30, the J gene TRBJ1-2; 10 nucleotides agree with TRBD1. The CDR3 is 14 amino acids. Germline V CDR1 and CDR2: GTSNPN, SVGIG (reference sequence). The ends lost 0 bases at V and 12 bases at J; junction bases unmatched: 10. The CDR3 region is CAWSVETGGASHTF. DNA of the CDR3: TGTGCCTGGAGTGTAGAGACAGGGGGCGCGTCCCACACCTTC.

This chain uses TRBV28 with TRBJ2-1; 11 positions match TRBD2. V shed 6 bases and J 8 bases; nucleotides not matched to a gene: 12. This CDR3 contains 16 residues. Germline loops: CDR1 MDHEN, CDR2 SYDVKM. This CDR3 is CASSFYSLAGGYEQFF. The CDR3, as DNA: TGTGCCAGCAGCTTTTATAGCCTAGCGGGAGGCTATGAGCAGTTCTTC.

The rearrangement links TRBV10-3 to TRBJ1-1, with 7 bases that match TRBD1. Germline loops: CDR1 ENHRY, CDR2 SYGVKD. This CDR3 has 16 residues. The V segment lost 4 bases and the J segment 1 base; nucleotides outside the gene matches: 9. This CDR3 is CAISVLGQPTNTEAFF. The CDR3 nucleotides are TGTGCCATCAGTGTACTGGGACAGCCAACGAACACTGAAGCTTTCTTT.

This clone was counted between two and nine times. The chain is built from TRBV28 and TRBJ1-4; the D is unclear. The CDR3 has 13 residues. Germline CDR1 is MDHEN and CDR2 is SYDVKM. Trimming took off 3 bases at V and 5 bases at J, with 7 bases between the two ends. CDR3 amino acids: CASSFWQNEKLFF. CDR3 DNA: TGTGCCAGCAGTTTCTGGCAGAATGAAAAACTGTTTTTT.

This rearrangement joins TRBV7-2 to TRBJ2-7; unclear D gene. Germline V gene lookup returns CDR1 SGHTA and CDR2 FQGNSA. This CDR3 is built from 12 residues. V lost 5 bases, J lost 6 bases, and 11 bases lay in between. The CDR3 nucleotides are TGTGCCAGCAGCATAACGTTTTTCGAGCAGTACTTC. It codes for CASSITFFEQYF.

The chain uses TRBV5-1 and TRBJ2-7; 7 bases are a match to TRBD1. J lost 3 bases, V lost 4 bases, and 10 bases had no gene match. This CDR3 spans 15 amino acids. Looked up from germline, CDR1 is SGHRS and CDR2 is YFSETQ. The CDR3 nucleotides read TGCGCCAGCAGCACCCGACAGGGCCAAAACTACGAGCAGTACTTC. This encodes CASSTRQGQNYEQYF.

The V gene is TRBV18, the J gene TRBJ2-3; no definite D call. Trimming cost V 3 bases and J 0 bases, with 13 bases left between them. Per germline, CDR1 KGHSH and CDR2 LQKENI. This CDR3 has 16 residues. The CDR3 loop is CASSPPVLASTDTQYF. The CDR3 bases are TGTGCCAGCTCACCGCCAGTCTTGGCTAGCACAGATACGCAGTATTTT.

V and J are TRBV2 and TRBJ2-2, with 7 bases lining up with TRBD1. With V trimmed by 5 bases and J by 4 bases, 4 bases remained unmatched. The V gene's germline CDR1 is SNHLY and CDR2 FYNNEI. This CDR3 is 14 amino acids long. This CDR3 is CASSPGQLTGELFF. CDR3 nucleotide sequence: TGTGCCAGCAGTCCGGGACAGCTCACCGGGGAGCTGTTTTTT. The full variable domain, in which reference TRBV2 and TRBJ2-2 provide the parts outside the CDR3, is EPEVTQTPSHQVTQMGQEVILRCVPISNHLYFYWYRQILGQKVEFLVSFYNNEISEKSEIFDDQFSVERPDGSNFTLKIRSTKLEDSAMYFCASSPGQLTGELFFGEGSRLTVL.

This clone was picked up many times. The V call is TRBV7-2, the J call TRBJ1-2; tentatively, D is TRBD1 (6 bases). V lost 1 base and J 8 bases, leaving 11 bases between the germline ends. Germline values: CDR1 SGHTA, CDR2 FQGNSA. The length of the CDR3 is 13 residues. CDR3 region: CASSLDRVYGYTF. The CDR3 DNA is TGTGCCAGCAGCTTAGACAGGGTTTACGGCTACACCTTC. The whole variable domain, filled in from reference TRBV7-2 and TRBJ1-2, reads GAGVSQSPSNKVTEKGKDVELRCDPISGHTALYWYRQSLGQGLEFLIYFQGNSAPDKSGLPSDRFSAERTGGSVSTLTIQRTQQEDSAVYLCASSLDRVYGYTFGSGTRLTVV.

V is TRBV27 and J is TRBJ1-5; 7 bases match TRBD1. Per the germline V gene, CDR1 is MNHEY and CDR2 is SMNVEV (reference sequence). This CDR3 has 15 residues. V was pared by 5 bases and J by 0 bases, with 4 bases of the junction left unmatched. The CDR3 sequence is CASSPTGASNQPQHF. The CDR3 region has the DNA TGTGCCAGCAGTCCCACAGGGGCTAGCAATCAGCCCCAGCATTTT.

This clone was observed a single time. The CDR3 protein is CASRENTEAFF. In DNA form, the CDR3 reads TGCGCCAGCAGAGAGAACACTGAAGCTTTCTTT. The chain joins TRBV5-1 to TRBJ1-1, with D uncertain. Trimming stripped 5 bases from V and 1 base from J, with 3 bases between. Per the germline V gene, CDR1 is SGHRS and CDR2 is YFSETQ. CDR3 length: 11 amino acids.

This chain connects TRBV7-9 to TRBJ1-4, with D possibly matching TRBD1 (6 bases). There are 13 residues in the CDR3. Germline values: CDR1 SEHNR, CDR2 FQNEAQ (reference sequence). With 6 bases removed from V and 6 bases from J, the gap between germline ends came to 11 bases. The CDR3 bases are TGTGCCAGCAGTTTTGGGACACATGAAAAACTGTTTTTT. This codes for CASSFGTHEKLFF.

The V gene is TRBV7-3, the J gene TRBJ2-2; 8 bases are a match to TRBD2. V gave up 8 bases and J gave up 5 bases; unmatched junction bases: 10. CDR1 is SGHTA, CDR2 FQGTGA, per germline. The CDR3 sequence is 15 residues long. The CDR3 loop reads CASALSAGVTGELFF. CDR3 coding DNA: TGTGCCAGCGCTTTGTCAGCGGGAGTGACCGGGGAGCTGTTTTTT.

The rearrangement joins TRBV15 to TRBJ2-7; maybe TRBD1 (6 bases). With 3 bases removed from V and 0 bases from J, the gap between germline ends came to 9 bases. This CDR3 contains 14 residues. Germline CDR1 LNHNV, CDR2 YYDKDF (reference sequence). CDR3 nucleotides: TGTGCCACCAGCAGGGGACACTCCTCCTACGAGCAGTACTTC. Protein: CATSRGHSSYEQYF.